This T cell receptor beta chain was profiled in a study of control samples from healthy donors and cancer patients. V lost 5 bases to trimming and J lost 2 bases, with 15 bases between them. The CDR3 length is 14 residues. Germline V gene data show CDR1 as GTSNPN and CDR2 as SVGIG (reference sequence). Method: immunoSEQ multiplex PCR; TCRdb's copy keeps in-frame clones and lacks some. The sample has some 67,000 clones; about nine tenths are singletons. This sequence was found in a man aged 55-75 years with lung cancer. The chain couples TRBV30 to TRBJ2-5; D is perhaps TRBD1 (5 bases). Sequenced material: PBMCs. CDR3 in amino acids: CAWQSFGAQETQYF. In DNA, the CDR3 is TGTGCCTGGCAATCCTTTGGGGCTCAAGAGACCCAGTACTTC.